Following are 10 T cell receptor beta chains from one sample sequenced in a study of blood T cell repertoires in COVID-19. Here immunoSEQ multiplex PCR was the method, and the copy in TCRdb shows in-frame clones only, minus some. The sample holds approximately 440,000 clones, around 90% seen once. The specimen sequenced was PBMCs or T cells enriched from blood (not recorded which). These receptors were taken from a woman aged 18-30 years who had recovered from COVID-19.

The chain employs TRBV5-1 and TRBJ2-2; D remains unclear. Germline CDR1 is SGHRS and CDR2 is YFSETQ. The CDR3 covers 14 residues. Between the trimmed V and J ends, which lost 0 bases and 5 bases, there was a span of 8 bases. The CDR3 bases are TGCGCCAGCAGCTTGGGTGTCGGTACCGGGGAGCTGTTTTTT. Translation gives CASSLGVGTGELFF. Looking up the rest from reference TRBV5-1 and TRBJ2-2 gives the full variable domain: KAGVTQTPRYLIKTRGQQVTLSCSPISGHRSVSWYQQTPGQGLQFLFEYFSETQRNKGNFPGRFSGRQFSNSRSEMNVSTLELGDSALYLCASSLGVGTGELFFGEGSRLTVL.

The chain's CDR3 is CASSLEIGEANTEAFF. In DNA form, the CDR3 reads TGTGCCAGCAGCTTAGAAATAGGGGAAGCTAACACTGAAGCTTTCTTT. The chain joins TRBV11-2 to TRBJ1-1, with D possibly matching TRBD1 (5 bases). The CDR3 covers 16 residues. Between the trimmed V and J ends, which lost 0 bases and 2 bases, there was a span of 13 bases. The germline gives CDR1 SGHAT, CDR2 FQNNGV.

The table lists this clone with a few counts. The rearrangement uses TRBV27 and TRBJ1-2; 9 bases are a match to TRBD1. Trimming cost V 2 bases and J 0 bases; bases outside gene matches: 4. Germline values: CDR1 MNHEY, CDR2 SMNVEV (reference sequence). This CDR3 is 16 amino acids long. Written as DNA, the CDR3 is TGTGCCAGCAGTTTAATGGGGACAGGGACTAACTATGGCTACACCTTC. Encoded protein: CASSLMGTGTNYGYTF.

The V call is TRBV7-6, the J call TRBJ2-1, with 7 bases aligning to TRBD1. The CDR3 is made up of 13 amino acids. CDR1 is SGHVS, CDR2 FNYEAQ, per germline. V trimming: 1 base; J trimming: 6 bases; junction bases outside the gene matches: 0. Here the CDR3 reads CASSLDRGNEQFF. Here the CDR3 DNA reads TGTGCCAGCAGCTTAGACAGGGGCAATGAGCAGTTCTTC.

Here the CDR3 DNA reads TGTGCCAGCAGCCGACAGGACACACTAGACGAAAAGGGAAACACCATATATTTT. The encoded protein is CASSRQDTLDEKGNTIYF. The gene calls are TRBV5-4 and TRBJ1-3, with D perhaps matching TRBD1 (6 bases). V gave up 4 bases and J gave up 4 bases, with 24 bases separating them. Germline CDR1 SGHNT, CDR2 YYREEE (reference sequence). The length of the CDR3 is 18 residues.

CDR3 residues: CASSEGASGVGEQFF. The CDR3, as DNA: TGTGCCAGCAGTGAAGGGGCTAGCGGGGTCGGAGAGCAGTTCTTC. This sequence joins TRBV2 and TRBJ2-1; the match to TRBD2 covers 9 bases. The V and J ends lost 1 base and 10 bases, in that order; junction bases with no gene match: 8. The CDR3 has 15 amino acids. In germline, CDR1 is SNHLY, CDR2 FYNNEI.

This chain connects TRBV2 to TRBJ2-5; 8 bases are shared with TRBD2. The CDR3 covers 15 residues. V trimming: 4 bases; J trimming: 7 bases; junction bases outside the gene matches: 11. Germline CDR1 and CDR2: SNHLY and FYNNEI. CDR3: CASSVISGVGRTQYF. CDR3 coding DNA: TGTGCCAGCAGTGTCATTAGCGGGGTGGGGCGGACCCAGTACTTC.

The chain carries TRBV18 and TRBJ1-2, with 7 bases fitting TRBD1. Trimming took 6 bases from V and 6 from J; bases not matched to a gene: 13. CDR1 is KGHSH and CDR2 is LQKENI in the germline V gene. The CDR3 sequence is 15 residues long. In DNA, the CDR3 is TGTGCCAGCTCTCCCCAGGGACAGACAACCGATGGCTACACCTTC. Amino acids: CASSPQGQTTDGYTF.

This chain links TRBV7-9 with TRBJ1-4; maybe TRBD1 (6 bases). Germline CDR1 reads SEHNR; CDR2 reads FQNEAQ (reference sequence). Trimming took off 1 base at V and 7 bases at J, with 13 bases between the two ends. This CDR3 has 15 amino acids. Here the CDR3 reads CASSLEGGLIEKLFF. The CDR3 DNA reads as TGTGCCAGCAGCTTAGAGGGGGGGCTGATTGAAAAACTGTTTTTT.

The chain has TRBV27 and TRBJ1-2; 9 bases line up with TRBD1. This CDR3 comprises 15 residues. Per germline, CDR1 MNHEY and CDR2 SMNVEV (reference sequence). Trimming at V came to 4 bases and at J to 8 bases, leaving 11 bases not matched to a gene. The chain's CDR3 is CASSSNLQGAGGYTF. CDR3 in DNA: TGTGCCAGCAGTTCCAATTTACAGGGGGCAGGGGGCTACACCTTC.